This section outlines one T cell receptor (beta chain) sequence together with its context. This specimen belongs to a study of beta chain features in type 1 diabetes. Germline CDR1 reads SNHLY; CDR2 reads FYNNEI. The CDR3 extends over 15 amino acids. The V segment lost 6 bases and the J segment 0 bases; nucleotides outside the gene matches: 8. Cells sorted by CD45RO/CCR7/CD25/CD127/CD95/CD27 comprised CD4+ naive, central memory, regulatory and stem cell-like memory cells. Sorting gave populations that all exceeded 98% purity. Expressed TCRB transcripts were sequenced, since all the RNA that had been isolated was reverse transcribed. The assay was immunoSEQ multiplex PCR, and TCRdb's table has in-frame clones only and misses some. Of 35,000 to 50,000 clones listed, 50% are singletons.

This sequence originates from a woman aged 25-40 years in good health. The sample was stem cell memory CD4+ T cells from blood. The chain employs TRBV2 and TRBJ2-7; 7 bases map to TRBD1. CDR3 DNA: TGTGCCAGCAGCACCCAAGGGGGCCCCTCCTACGAGCAGTACTTC. Translation: CASSTQGGPSYEQYF.